This section outlines one T cell receptor (beta chain) sequence together with its context. This specimen belongs to a study of blood T cell repertoires in COVID-19. The data were produced by immunoSEQ multiplex PCR, yet TCRdb's version contains in-frame clones alone and is incomplete. The sample yields some 300,000 clones, around 86% seen once. The CDR3 is 14 amino acids. V was clipped by 7 bases and J by 7 bases, with 17 bases between them. CDR1 and CDR2 from the germline V gene are WSHSY and SAAADI. V usage is TRBV10-2 and J usage is TRBJ2-1; a possible D gene is TRBD2 (6 bases). Sequenced sample: PBMCs or T cells enriched from blood (not recorded which). This TCR was recovered from a man aged 30-40 years who had recovered from COVID-19. CDR3 coding DNA: TGCGCCAGCAAGAGGGACTTAGGTGGTAATGAGCAGTTCTTC. Its protein product is CASKRDLGGNEQFF.